The text below deals with one T cell receptor beta chain. The antigen is undetermined. The entry originates in a study of blood T cells in healthy people across ages. Study summary: Per two T cells, template switching captured roughly one barcoded beta molecule. Study-wide results and limits: Naive and antigen-experienced cells could not be conclusively compared, given unsorted PBMCs. Estimated diversity that came from one million T cells was considered an underestimate.

A J-beta primer mix and a sample-barcoded 5' primer were used in a second PCR of roughly 6 to 12 cycles. A single record per CDR3 protein comes from TCRdb applying MiXCR to the 5' RACE reads. The table lists 650,000 to 900,000 distinct CDR3 sequences, 55% to 65% of them singletons. The study recruited healthy Caucasian donors from Russia who were aged about 6 to 90. Germline V gene lookup returns CDR1 DFQATT and CDR2 SNEGSKA (reference sequence). CDR3 length: 14 amino acids. The receptor comes from a man between 25 and 39 years old in good health. The rearrangement joins TRBV20-1 to TRBJ2-5; 8 nucleotides align to TRBD1. The closer fit of TRBJ2-4 to the DNA end suggests the J call may be wrong. The sequencing input was blood. The CDR3 DNA reads as TGCAGTGCTAGAGAGGACAGGGCTAGGGACATTCAGTACTTC. Protein: CSAREDRARDIQYF.